The 10 T cell receptor beta chains listed next were all sequenced from one sample in a study of blood T cell repertoires in COVID-19. Only in-frame clones appear in the TCRdb table, and some are missing; sequencing was by immunoSEQ multiplex PCR. The sample includes 250,000 or so clones, around 79% seen only once; the top ten take 3% to 3.5%. Sequences were obtained from peripheral blood. All receptors come from a woman older than 75 with acute or convalescent COVID-19.

The rearrangement links TRBV29-1 to TRBJ1-2; D is unresolved. The CDR3 spans 14 residues. Germline CDR1 is SQVTM and CDR2 is ANQGSEA. V was clipped by 0 bases and J by 7 bases, with 15 bases between them. The CDR3 DNA sequence: TGCAGCGTTGAAGATCCTAAAGTGATTAGTGGCTACACCTTC. Protein product: CSVEDPKVISGYTF.

The chain recombines TRBV6-5 with TRBJ2-7; D unclear. V lost 6 bases, J lost 0 bases, and 9 bases lay in between. The CDR3 has 13 amino acids. The germline CDR1 and CDR2 sequences are MNHEY and SVGAGI. CDR3 sequence: CASRPASSYEQYF. The CDR3 DNA follows: TGTGCCAGCAGGCCAGCGAGCTCCTACGAGCAGTACTTC.

This chain uses TRBV7-2 with TRBJ2-5; D is possibly TRBD1 (5 bases). The CDR3 has 15 residues. The V gene lost 5 bases and the J gene lost 4 bases, with 17 bases spanning the gap. Per the germline V gene, CDR1 is SGHTA and CDR2 is FQGNSA. The CDR3 is CASSLRVNPRETQYF. The CDR3 coding sequence is TGTGCCAGCAGCCTCAGGGTGAACCCTCGAGAGACCCAGTACTTC. The full variable domain, rest sourced from reference TRBV7-2 and TRBJ2-5, is GAGVSQSPSNKVTEKGKDVELRCDPISGHTALYWYRQSLGQGLEFLIYFQGNSAPDKSGLPSDRFSAERTGGSVSTLTIQRTQQEDSAVYLCASSLRVNPRETQYFGPGTRLLVL.

This clone was seen just once. The chain links TRBV7-6 to TRBJ2-5, with TRBD1 matching over 8 bases. The CDR3 loop spans 14 amino acids. The germline CDR1 and CDR2 sequences are SGHVS and FNYEAQ. Trimming cost V 2 bases and J 5 bases; bases outside gene matches: 4. The CDR3 coding sequence is TGTGCCAGCAGCTTACAGGGGGCTCGCGAGACCCAGTACTTC. Protein product: CASSLQGARETQYF.

The chain couples TRBV12-5 to TRBJ2-4; D is undetermined. The CDR3 extends over 15 amino acids. Germline V gene lookup returns CDR1 LGHNT and CDR2 FRNRAP. The V end was cut by 7 bases, the J end by 3 bases, with 16 bases between. CDR3 residues: CASAPPRGFKNIQYF. In nucleotides, the CDR3 is TGTGCTAGTGCCCCCCCCCGCGGATTCAAAAACATTCAGTACTTC.

This clone occurred a few times. Within the sample, other DNA sequences also encode this same CDR3. The V call is TRBV5-4, the J call TRBJ2-5; TRBD2 aligns across 10 bases. The J segment lost 5 bases and the V segment lost 4 bases, leaving 5 bases of the junction unmatched. Looked up from germline, CDR1 is SGHNT and CDR2 is YYREEE (reference sequence). The CDR3 contains 14 residues. CDR3 amino acids: CASSLGTSEETQYF. CDR3 nucleotides: TGTGCCAGCAGCCTCGGGACTAGCGAGGAGACCCAGTACTTC.

This clone turned up a few times. The genes are TRBV7-9 and TRBJ1-2; D is ambiguous. This CDR3 has 15 amino acids. Germline assignment: CDR1 SEHNR and CDR2 FQNEAQ (reference sequence). V lost 5 bases and J 2 bases, leaving 15 bases between the germline ends. This chain's CDR3 is CASSGYGLDNYGYTF. The CDR3 bases are TGTGCCAGCAGCGGATACGGACTCGACAACTATGGCTACACCTTC.

The V and J genes are TRBV10-3 and TRBJ1-1; a possible D gene is TRBD1 (5 bases). The germline gives CDR1 ENHRY, CDR2 SYGVKD. CDR3 size: 14 residues. The V and J ends lost 6 bases and 0 bases respectively, with 11 bases between them. DNA of the CDR3: TGTGCCATCAGCGAGGACATCATGAACACTGAAGCTTTCTTT. Its protein product is CAISEDIMNTEAFF.

The rearrangement joins TRBV2 to TRBJ1-5, with D hard to call. This CDR3 contains 16 residues. Germline loops: CDR1 SNHLY, CDR2 FYNNEI. Trimming took 1 base from V and 3 from J, leaving 13 bases between them. The CDR3 nucleotides are TGTGCCAGCAGTGAAGGTGGTCGGGGTACCAATCAGCCCCAGCATTTT. It is translated as CASSEGGRGTNQPQHF.

V and J are TRBV5-1 and TRBJ1-2; TRBD1 aligns across 7 bases. The CDR3 totals 15 residues. Trimming at V came to 1 base and at J to 5 bases, leaving 8 bases not matched to a gene. CDR1 is SGHRS and CDR2 is YFSETQ in the germline V gene. The CDR3 reads CASSLNRQGGYGYTF. Here the CDR3 DNA reads TGCGCCAGCAGCTTGAATCGACAGGGTGGATATGGCTACACCTTC.